The next 30 T cell receptor beta chains were all read from a single sample in a study of T cell repertoires in cytomegalovirus infection. TCRdb passed the reads through MiXCR, listing each CDR3 protein once. The sample lists approximately 770,000 distinct CDR3 sequences, around 29% occurring once. No cognate antigen is known for these TCRs. The material was cultured CD8+ T cells from PBMCs, obtained from culture after CMV antigen stimulation. The receptors were sampled from a human donor in good health (CMV status not recorded). Some clones in this sample may be carry-over from other donors' samples.

This sequence joins TRBV7-9 and TRBJ1-3, with D hard to call. In germline, CDR1 is SEHNR, CDR2 FQNEAQ (reference sequence). With 1 base removed from V and 8 bases from J, the gap between germline ends came to 15 bases. The CDR3 runs to 15 residues. In DNA form, the CDR3 reads TGTGCCAGCAGCTTAGACAACAAAGGGAAATACACCATATATTTT. This sequence encodes CASSLDNKGKYTIYF.

This clonotype has just a few counts. V and J are TRBV7-2 and TRBJ1-5; D may be TRBD1 (5 bases). The CDR3 length is 16 residues. The germline CDR1 and CDR2 sequences are SGHTA and FQGNSA. V lost 6 bases and J lost 3, with 18 bases in between. The CDR3 nucleotides read TGTGCCAGCAGTCCCCTTGGTGGGGGTATCAATCAGCCCCAGCATTTT. This sequence encodes CASSPLGGGINQPQHF.

The rearrangement joins TRBV7-6 to TRBJ2-3; D call uncertain. V was shortened by 7 bases and J by 0 bases, with 8 bases between the two germline ends. Germline loops: CDR1 SGHVS, CDR2 FNYEAQ. The CDR3 is 13 residues long. CDR3 DNA sequence: TGTGCCAGCACCGACACTAGCACAGATACGCAGTATTTT. It specifies CASTDTSTDTQYF.

This clonotype occurred a few times. The chain uses TRBV2 and TRBJ2-7, with D unclear. Germline V gene sequence: CDR1 SNHLY, CDR2 FYNNEI. The CDR3 covers 13 residues. V was cut by 5 bases and J by 1 base, with 9 bases left in between. CDR3 nucleotide sequence: TGTGCCAGCAGTAGGGTACCGTCCTACGAGCAGTACTTC. It is translated as CASSRVPSYEQYF.

The chain combines TRBV5-4 with TRBJ1-2; 8 nucleotides match TRBD1. Losses at the gene ends were 4 bases for V and 4 bases for J; bases not matched to a gene: 18. The germline CDR1 and CDR2 sequences are SGHNT and YYREEE (reference sequence). This CDR3 spans 18 amino acids. As DNA, the CDR3 is TGTGCCAGCAGCCCATCAGGGGGCGTGGGGACCAGGGTCTATGGCTACACCTTC. It codes for CASSPSGGVGTRVYGYTF.

The V and J genes are TRBV6-2 or TRBV6-3 and TRBJ1-5; no clear D. CDR3 size: 14 residues. With 6 bases removed from V and 0 bases from J, the gap between germline ends came to 9 bases. Germline CDR1 is MNHEY and CDR2 is SVGEGT. In nucleotides, the CDR3 is TGTGCCAGCAGGTCCAGTTATAGCAATCAGCCCCAGCATTTT. Translated, it gives CASRSSYSNQPQHF.

The chain has TRBV14 and TRBJ1-5; D gene uncertain. The ends were cut back, 4 bases at V and 0 bases at J, with 16 bases in the middle. Germline V gives CDR1 SGHDN, CDR2 FVKESK. The CDR3 sequence is 17 residues long. The CDR3 loop reads CASSRRRANYSNQPQHF. The DNA for the CDR3 is TGTGCCAGCAGCCGAAGAAGGGCAAACTATAGCAATCAGCCCCAGCATTTT.

This clonotype was observed a handful of times. The chain employs TRBV2 and TRBJ2-1; 8 nucleotides match TRBD1. The germline V gene encodes CDR1 SNHLY and CDR2 FYNNEI. The V segment lost 2 bases and the J segment 4 bases; nucleotides outside the gene matches: 7. The CDR3 has 16 amino acids. The CDR3 DNA reads as TGTGCCAGCAGTGAAATGGTGACAGGGGCGTACAATGAGCAGTTCTTC. Protein sequence: CASSEMVTGAYNEQFF.

The V and J genes are TRBV7-2 and TRBJ1-2; D gene unclear. Germline values: CDR1 SGHTA, CDR2 FQGNSA. V lost 5 bases to trimming and J lost 5 bases, with 18 bases between them. The CDR3 has 15 residues. The CDR3: CASSPEGLVGYGYTF. CDR3 bases: TGTGCCAGCAGCCCAGAGGGATTAGTTGGGTATGGCTACACCTTC.

This clonotype was counted between two and nine times. This rearrangement joins TRBV19 to TRBJ1-5; TRBD1 matches 8 bases. J lost 4 bases, V lost 3 bases, and 2 bases had no gene match. Germline V gene sequence: CDR1 LNHDA, CDR2 SQIVND (reference sequence). The CDR3 runs 14 residues. CDR3 sequence reads: CASSMTGENQPQHF. In DNA, the CDR3 is TGTGCCAGTAGTATGACAGGGGAAAATCAGCCCCAGCATTTT.

The V call is TRBV7-2, the J call TRBJ2-7; D may be TRBD1 (6 bases). Germline-derived CDR1 and CDR2 are SGHTA and FQGNSA. Trimming cost V 5 bases and J 0 bases, with 11 bases left between them. This CDR3 has 14 amino acids. This CDR3 reads CASSPDRFSYEQYF. DNA of the CDR3: TGTGCCAGCAGCCCTGACAGGTTCTCCTACGAGCAGTACTTC.

The CDR3 DNA reads TGTGCCAGCAGCAACTTGAGGACTGGCTACGAGCAGTACGTC. Translation: CASSNLRTGYEQYV. This rearrangement joins TRBV28 to TRBJ2-7; possible D gene TRBD2, 5 bases. The CDR3 consists of 14 residues. Trimming took off 6 bases at V and 3 bases at J, with 15 bases between the two ends. In germline, CDR1 is MDHEN, CDR2 SYDVKM.

This clonotype was seen many times. This chain joins TRBV28 and TRBJ1-6; D call uncertain. Trimming cost V 6 bases and J 2 bases, with 5 bases left between them. The germline V gene has CDR1 MDHEN and CDR2 SYDVKM. The CDR3 consists of 13 residues. CDR3 residues: CASRAAYNSPLHF. In nucleotides, the CDR3 is TGTGCCAGCAGGGCCGCCTATAATTCACCCCTCCACTTT.

With respect to this clonotype: Possible read error: a much larger clone is one base away. The CDR3 protein is CASSLTGTGANVLTF. The CDR3 DNA follows: TGTGCCAGCAGCTTAACAGGGACTGGGGCCAACGTCCTGACTTTC. The chain links TRBV7-9 to TRBJ2-6, with D possibly matching TRBD1 (6 bases). The V end was cut by 2 bases, the J end by 2 bases, with 7 bases between. Germline CDR1 is SEHNR and CDR2 is FQNEAQ (reference sequence). The length of the CDR3 is 15 residues.

The chain links TRBV27 to TRBJ2-1; unclear D gene. The CDR3 contains 16 residues. In germline, CDR1 is MNHEY, CDR2 SMNVEV (reference sequence). V was cut by 4 bases and J by 2 bases, with 15 bases left in between. Here the CDR3 reads CASSSIAFSPYNEQFF. The CDR3 DNA sequence: TGTGCCAGCAGTTCCATAGCTTTCTCTCCCTACAATGAGCAGTTCTTC.

This chain uses TRBV6-1 with TRBJ2-7; a weak D match, TRBD1 (6 bases). Trimming shortened V by 4 bases and J by 5 bases, and 9 bases separated the two germline ends. The CDR3 runs to 12 residues. CDR1 and CDR2 (germline): MNHNS, SASEGT. CDR3 sequence reads: CASSATGNEQYV. For the CDR3, the DNA is TGTGCCAGCAGTGCTACAGGGAACGAGCAGTACGTC.

The chain recombines TRBV19 with TRBJ1-5, with a weak D call TRBD1 (5 bases). The CDR3 is 13 residues long. Trimming pared 2 bases from V and 5 bases from J, leaving 7 bases between. Germline lookup yields CDR1 LNHDA and CDR2 SQIVND (reference sequence). CDR3 sequence reads: CASSILGDQPQHF. CDR3 in DNA: TGTGCCAGTAGTATATTGGGGGATCAGCCCCAGCATTTT.

This clonotype was observed a few times. V and J are TRBV4-1 and TRBJ2-1; D gene unclear. Trimming stripped 0 bases from V and 6 bases from J, with 9 bases between. Germline V gene data show CDR1 as MGHRA and CDR2 as YSYEKL. CDR3 size: 14 residues. This chain's CDR3 is CASSQESSSNEQFF. The CDR3 nucleotides read TGCGCCAGCAGCCAAGAATCCAGTAGCAATGAGCAGTTCTTC.

The chain carries TRBV6-1 and TRBJ2-7; 7 nucleotides line up with TRBD1. Germline CDR1 reads MNHNS; CDR2 reads SASEGT. The CDR3 totals 15 residues. V lost 3 bases and J lost 0; bases outside the gene matches: 5. The CDR3 region has the DNA TGTGCCAGCAGTGAGTGGGCAGGGGGCTCCTACGAGCAGTACGTC. Encoded protein: CASSEWAGGSYEQYV.

This clonotype occurred many times. The chain is built from TRBV7-6 and TRBJ2-1, with D perhaps matching TRBD2 (7 bases). In germline, CDR1 is SGHVS, CDR2 FNYEAQ. This CDR3 contains 14 residues. Between the trimmed V and J ends, which lost 2 bases and 9 bases, there was a span of 14 bases. This CDR3 reads CASSLTGGLSEQFF. The CDR3, as DNA: TGTGCCAGCAGCTTAACGGGGGGCCTTAGTGAGCAGTTCTTC.

This clonotype was detected only once. The final CDR3 position lacks the conserved phenylalanine or tryptophan, pointing to a likely read error. DNA of the CDR3: TGTGCCAGCAGTCACGGGAAGGCGGCTGAAGCTTTCTTA. Amino acid sequence: CASSHGKAAEAFL. The chain recombines TRBV6-5 with TRBJ1-1, with D uncertain. Trimming took 5 bases from V and 6 from J, leaving 13 bases between them. The CDR3 loop spans 13 amino acids. Germline V CDR1 and CDR2: MNHEY, SVGAGI.

V gene TRBV12-3 or TRBV12-4 combines with J gene TRBJ2-5; 11 positions agree with TRBD2. The CDR3 sequence is 15 residues long. After removal of 6 bases from V and 5 bases from J, the junction contained 8 bases not matched to a gene. The CDR3 loop reads CASRDSGGARETQYF. The CDR3 DNA follows: TGTGCCAGCAGAGATAGCGGGGGGGCCCGGGAGACCCAGTACTTC.

V usage is TRBV7-9 and J usage is TRBJ2-1, with 13 bases that match TRBD2. Trimming cost V 10 bases and J 8 bases; bases outside gene matches: 17. Looked up from germline, CDR1 is SEHNR and CDR2 is FQNEAQ (reference sequence). This CDR3 is 17 amino acids long. The CDR3 here is CATQHTSGGAGKDEQFF. CDR3 DNA sequence: TGTGCCACCCAACACACTAGCGGGGGGGCAGGGAAGGATGAGCAGTTCTTC. Combining the CDR3 with reference TRBV7-9 and TRBJ2-1 gives the whole variable domain DTGVSQNPRHKITKRGQNVTFRCDPISEHNRLYWYRQTLGQGPEFLTYFQNEAQLEKSRLLSDRFSAERPKGSFSTLEIQRTEQGDSAMYLCATQHTSGGAGKDEQFFGPGTRLTVL.

This clonotype occurred many times. The chain recombines TRBV4-1 with TRBJ1-6, with D unresolved. Trimming shortened V by 1 base and J by 10 bases, and 8 bases separated the two germline ends. The germline gives CDR1 MGHRA, CDR2 YSYEKL. This CDR3 has 13 residues. This CDR3 is CASSQGVVSPLHF. In DNA form, the CDR3 reads TGCGCCAGCAGCCAAGGGGTAGTATCACCCCTCCACTTT.

Ten or more counts support this clonotype. The chain has TRBV28 and TRBJ2-7; perhaps TRBD2 as D (5 bases). Trimming took off 7 bases at V and 3 bases at J, with 25 bases between the two ends. The V gene's germline CDR1 is MDHEN and CDR2 SYDVKM. This CDR3 region has 17 residues. This CDR3 reads CASTTLKVGPEGYEQYV. The CDR3 nucleotides are TGTGCCAGCACCACCCTAAAGGTCGGCCCTGAGGGCTACGAGCAGTACGTC.

This clonotype has a handful of counts. The genes are TRBV12-3 or TRBV12-4 and TRBJ1-4, with a tentative D call TRBD1 (5 bases). The length of the CDR3 is 18 residues. V was cut by 3 bases and J by 0 bases, with 17 bases left in between. CDR3 nucleotide sequence: TGTGCCAGCAGTTTCTGGGCAGGGAGCAACGCAACTAATGAAAAACTGTTTTTT. Translated: CASSFWAGSNATNEKLFF.

This clonotype was seen ten or more times. In DNA form, the CDR3 reads TGTGCCAGCAGCTACCCGCCGAATCTTCCAAACTATGGCTACACCTTC. Protein sequence: CASSYPPNLPNYGYTF. V is TRBV7-8 and J is TRBJ1-2; D not resolved. Germline values: CDR1 SGHVS, CDR2 FQNEAQ. The CDR3 runs to 16 residues. V was pared by 4 bases and J by 2 bases, with 17 bases between. Looking up the rest from reference TRBV7-8 and TRBJ1-2 gives the full variable domain: GAGVSQSPRYKVAKRGQDVALRCDPISGHVSLFWYQQALGQGPEFLTYFQNEAQLDKSGLPSDRFFAERPEGSVSTLKIQRTQQEDSAVYLCASSYPPNLPNYGYTFGSGTRLTVV.

V usage is TRBV6-1 and J usage is TRBJ1-1; D unclear. Germline CDR1 reads MNHNS; CDR2 reads SASEGT. Deletions cut 0 bases from V and 4 bases from J, with 6 bases between. CDR3 length: 13 residues. The CDR3 nucleotides read TGTGCCAGCAGTGAAGCGTGGTTCACTGAAGCTTTCTTT. It translates to CASSEAWFTEAFF.

This clonotype was observed a single time. The rearrangement uses TRBV5-6 and TRBJ2-1; perhaps TRBD1 as D (5 bases). V dropped 3 bases and J dropped 1 base, with 14 bases sitting between them. CDR1 and CDR2 (germline): SGHDT, YYEEEE. This CDR3 is 16 amino acids long. CDR3 protein: CASSSSPRVSYNEQFF. The CDR3 DNA reads as TGTGCCAGCAGCTCCTCCCCCAGGGTATCCTACAATGAGCAGTTCTTC.

This clonotype was seen only a few times. The V gene is TRBV28, the J gene TRBJ1-5; D is possibly TRBD1 (6 bases). CDR3 length: 15 residues. Germline V gives CDR1 MDHEN, CDR2 SYDVKM. V was pared by 1 base and J by 4 bases, with 11 bases between. CDR3: CASSLLRTENQPQHF. The CDR3 nucleotides are TGTGCCAGCAGTTTATTGAGGACAGAAAATCAGCCCCAGCATTTT.